Shown below are 31 T cell receptor beta chains from a single sample sequenced in a study of molecular identifiers for immune sequencing clone quantification. TCRdb fed the PCR reads into MiXCR, producing one record per CDR3 protein. The sample records approximately 500,000 distinct CDR3 sequences, about 21% being singletons. Sequenced: naive CD8+ T cells from blood, with Jurkat cell RNA spiked in. This sample's subset: FACS-sorted CD8+CD4-CCR7+CD45RA+ naive T cells. The receptors were sampled from a human donor in good health. Some libraries in this study had Jurkat cell RNA spiked in.

The table lists this clonotype with many counts. This chain connects TRBV29-1 to TRBJ2-3; D may be TRBD1 or TRBD2 (6 bases each). Trimming shortened V by 7 bases and J by 4 bases, and 15 bases separated the two germline ends. Germline-derived CDR1 and CDR2 are SQVTM and ANQGSEA. The CDR3 has 13 amino acids. For the CDR3, the DNA is TGCAGCGCCGAGGGGGGTATGGCAGATACGCAGTATTTT. This encodes CSAEGGMADTQYF.

Of note for this clonotype: A read error may produce the germline difference seen at one junction end. The genes are TRBV6-5 and TRBJ1-2; D perhaps matches TRBD1 (5 bases). The CDR3 is 17 amino acids. The germline V gene encodes CDR1 MNHEY and CDR2 SVGAGI. The CDR3: CASSSGHGRGLVYGCTF. The CDR3 DNA is TGTGCCAGCAGTTCAGGCCACGGGAGGGGACTCGTCTATGGCTGCACCTTC.

There are many counts of this clonotype. This chain links TRBV5-1 with TRBJ1-1, with D hard to call. The CDR3 contains 13 residues. Germline loops: CDR1 SGHRS, CDR2 YFSETQ. Trimming removed 3 bases at V and 1 base at J, with 7 bases between. Here the CDR3 DNA reads TGCGCCAGCAGCTATGAAACGAACACTGAAGCTTTCTTT. This encodes CASSYETNTEAFF.

The chain carries TRBV6-1 and TRBJ1-2, with 7 bases matching TRBD1. Trimming removed 5 bases from V and 4 bases from J; junction bases left unmatched: 7. Germline V gene lookup returns CDR1 MNHNS and CDR2 SASEGT. The CDR3 totals 14 residues. The CDR3 sequence: CASSRGQESYGYTF. The CDR3 DNA is TGTGCCAGCAGTAGAGGACAGGAAAGCTATGGCTACACCTTC.

This clonotype was counted only a few times. The genes are TRBV11-3 and TRBJ1-1; no clear D. CDR3 size: 13 residues. Germline CDR1 reads SGHNT; CDR2 reads YENEEA. V was trimmed by 5 bases and J by 2 bases, leaving 9 bases between them. CDR3 DNA: TGTGCCAGCAGCCGCGATTTTAACACTGAAGCTTTCTTT. It codes for CASSRDFNTEAFF.

This clonotype was seen ten or more times. This chain connects TRBV4-1 to TRBJ2-7, with D tentatively TRBD2 (5 bases). Trimming removed 0 bases at V and 3 bases at J, with 15 bases between. The CDR3 runs to 16 residues. Germline-derived CDR1 and CDR2 are MGHRA and YSYEKL. The CDR3 DNA follows: TGCGCCAGCAGCCAAGATGAGGGCGACGCCGGCTACGAGCAGTACTTC. It yields the protein CASSQDEGDAGYEQYF.

The genes are TRBV11-1 and TRBJ2-7; D unclear. This CDR3 region has 13 residues. The germline V gene has CDR1 SGHAT and CDR2 FQDESV (reference sequence). The ends were cut back, 1 base at V and 2 bases at J, with 6 bases in the middle. The CDR3 nucleotides read TGTGCCAGCAGCTTAGGCTTCCCCTACGAGCAGTACTTC. Its protein is CASSLGFPYEQYF.

The sample holds many counts of this clonotype. This chain joins TRBV2 and TRBJ2-6, with D perhaps given as TRBD1 or TRBD2 (6 bases each). The V end was cut by 2 bases, the J end by 2 bases, with 10 bases between. CDR1 SNHLY and CDR2 FYNNEI come from the germline V gene. The length of the CDR3 is 16 residues. DNA of the CDR3: TGTGCCAGCAGTGAACGGGGGCTAGCTGGGGCCAACGTCCTGACTTTC. Translated, it gives CASSERGLAGANVLTF. The variable domain in full, completed from reference TRBV2 and TRBJ2-6, reads EPEVTQTPSHQVTQMGQEVILRCVPISNHLYFYWYRQILGQKVEFLVSFYNNEISEKSEIFDDQFSVERPDGSNFTLKIRSTKLEDSAMYFCASSERGLAGANVLTFGAGSRLTVL.

This clonotype occurred many times. This rearrangement joins TRBV27 to TRBJ2-7; TRBD2 matches at 9 bases. The V segment lost 5 bases and the J segment 2 bases; nucleotides outside the gene matches: 10. CDR1 is MNHEY, CDR2 SMNVEV, per germline (reference sequence). The CDR3 length is 16 residues. The DNA for the CDR3 is TGTGCCAGCAGTGGGGTAGCGGGAGAGGGGCCCTACGAGCAGTACTTC. Translation: CASSGVAGEGPYEQYF.

There are a few counts of this clonotype. This chain joins TRBV7-9 and TRBJ2-7; TRBD2 agrees at 8 bases. CDR3 size: 16 residues. After removal of 5 bases from V and 5 bases from J, the junction contained 14 bases not matched to a gene. Per germline, CDR1 SEHNR and CDR2 FQNEAQ (reference sequence). DNA for the CDR3: TGTGCCAGCAGCATTACTAGCGGAGGGGTGGGGAACGAGCAGTACTTC. Its translation is CASSITSGGVGNEQYF.

This chain joins TRBV28 and TRBJ2-7; D is possibly TRBD2 (6 bases). Germline CDR1 and CDR2: MDHEN and SYDVKM. Trimming removed 6 bases at V and 1 base at J, with 16 bases between. The CDR3 totals 15 residues. The CDR3 spells CASSKGTQASYEQYF. As DNA, the CDR3 is TGTGCCAGCAGCAAAGGGACTCAAGCGTCCTACGAGCAGTACTTC.

There are many counts of this clonotype. The rearrangement links TRBV2 to TRBJ2-3; D is unresolved. The length of the CDR3 is 15 residues. Germline V gives CDR1 SNHLY, CDR2 FYNNEI. V was trimmed by 2 bases and J by 3 bases, leaving 12 bases between them. CDR3 in DNA: TGTGCCAGCAGTGAATTCGTGCATTTTACAGATACGCAGTATTTT. It encodes CASSEFVHFTDTQYF.

Only one count was recorded for this clonotype. CDR3 protein: CASSLAGGPTRETQYF. CDR3 sequence (DNA): TGTGCCAGCAGTTTAGCGGGAGGGCCGACTCGAGAGACCCAGTACTTC. The chain links TRBV27 to TRBJ2-5; 9 bases line up with TRBD2. The CDR3 has 16 amino acids. J was trimmed by 4 bases and V by 2 bases; bases with no gene match: 8. Germline loops: CDR1 MNHEY, CDR2 SMNVEV (reference sequence).

The chain carries TRBV12-3 or TRBV12-4 and TRBJ2-7, with D possibly TRBD1 on 5 matching bases. V shed 5 bases and J shed 2 bases, with 16 bases lying between them. The CDR3 is 15 residues long. This CDR3 is CASSVETVSPYEQYF. The CDR3, as DNA: TGTGCCAGCAGTGTCGAGACAGTGAGCCCCTACGAGCAGTACTTC.

This clonotype was seen only a few times. This sequence joins TRBV9 and TRBJ2-3; a possible D gene is TRBD2 (6 bases). The CDR3 length is 16 residues. Germline V gene sequence: CDR1 SGDLS, CDR2 YYNGEE. Between the trimmed V and J ends, which lost 1 base and 3 bases, there was a span of 15 bases. DNA of the CDR3: TGTGCCAGCAGCGTAAAGGGACTCTCGTATACAGATACGCAGTATTTT. This encodes CASSVKGLSYTDTQYF.

Ten or more counts support this clonotype. This chain connects TRBV12-3 or TRBV12-4 to TRBJ2-3; D possibly uses TRBD1 or TRBD2 (5 bases each). The CDR3 covers 15 residues. Between the trimmed V and J ends, which lost 9 bases and 4 bases, there was a span of 20 bases. The CDR3 DNA reads TGTGCCAGTGGCGGAGGTGGGGCACCGCCAGATACGCAGTATTTT. Amino acids: CASGGGGAPPDTQYF.

The sample holds a few counts of this clonotype. This chain connects TRBV7-6 to TRBJ2-5; 11 bases line up with TRBD2. V was pared by 3 bases and J by 2 bases, with 11 bases of the junction left unmatched. The germline CDR1 and CDR2 sequences are SGHVS and FNYEAQ. The CDR3 extends over 18 amino acids. The chain's CDR3 is CASSLGIDSGGVQETQYF. As DNA, the CDR3 is TGTGCCAGCAGCTTGGGCATTGATAGCGGGGGGGTACAAGAGACCCAGTACTTC.

The chain links TRBV7-9 to TRBJ1-1, with D hard to call. Germline CDR1 is SEHNR and CDR2 is FQNEAQ (reference sequence). V dropped 7 bases and J dropped 8 bases, with 11 bases sitting between them. This CDR3 has 11 residues. The CDR3 spells CASISSPEAFF. The CDR3, as DNA: TGTGCCAGCATCTCATCTCCAGAAGCTTTCTTT.

The gene calls are TRBV3-1 and TRBJ1-5; D is perhaps TRBD1 (5 bases). CDR1 LGHDT and CDR2 YNNKEL come from the germline V gene (reference sequence). This CDR3 has 15 amino acids. Trimming took off 2 bases at V and 6 bases at J, with 14 bases between the two ends. The CDR3 region is CASSQKLGVAQPQHF. The CDR3 DNA is TGTGCCAGCAGCCAAAAATTAGGGGTGGCTCAGCCCCAGCATTTT.

This chain joins TRBV28 and TRBJ1-6; 7 bases map to TRBD1. V trimming: 5 bases; J trimming: 14 bases; junction bases outside the gene matches: 27. The germline V gene encodes CDR1 MDHEN and CDR2 SYDVKM. The CDR3 has 19 amino acids. As DNA, the CDR3 is TGTGCCAGCAGTCCCGAGGGTAAAACAGGGGTGCCCGATGTACGGACCCTCCACTTT. Amino acid sequence: CASSPEGKTGVPDVRTLHF.

This clonotype was seen a few times. This rearrangement joins TRBV12-3 or TRBV12-4 to TRBJ2-7, with no clear D. Trimming left V 3 bases short and J 0 bases short, with 15 bases between. CDR3 size: 16 residues. The CDR3 DNA follows: TGTGCCAGCAGTTTCTACCTTCCTCAGAGCTCCTACGAGCAGTACTTC. Translated, it gives CASSFYLPQSSYEQYF.

This clonotype was counted at least ten times. This chain connects TRBV5-4 to TRBJ2-1; D remains ambiguous. The germline V gene has CDR1 SGHNT and CDR2 YYREEE (reference sequence). The CDR3 sequence is 14 residues long. V dropped 2 bases and J dropped 10 bases, with 16 bases sitting between them. CDR3: CASSFGSRAQEQFF. The CDR3 bases are TGTGCCAGCAGCTTCGGGTCAAGGGCCCAAGAGCAGTTCTTC. Full variable domain (outside the CDR3, taken from reference TRBV5-4 and TRBJ2-1): ETGVTQSPTHLIKTRGQQVTLRCSSQSGHNTVSWYQQALGQGPQFIFQYYREEENGRGNFPPRFSGLQFPNYSSELNVNALELDDSALYLCASSFGSRAQEQFFGPGTRLTVL.

Details on this clonotype: This may be a read error: a much more frequent sequence differs by one nucleotide. The chain has TRBV27 and TRBJ2-7, with TRBD2 matching over 8 bases. The junction had 10 bases not matched to a gene; V was cut back by 5 bases and J by 7 bases. The germline V gene has CDR1 MNHEY and CDR2 SMNVEV (reference sequence). The length of the CDR3 is 14 residues. CDR3 amino acids: CASSRPAGVGEQYF. The CDR3 coding sequence is TGTGCCAGCAGTAGACCAGCGGGAGTTGGAGAGCAGTACTTC.

There are many counts of this clonotype. The chain links TRBV14 to TRBJ1-1; 10 positions agree with TRBD1. Germline V gene sequence: CDR1 SGHDN, CDR2 FVKESK. The V segment lost 4 bases and the J segment 5 bases; nucleotides outside the gene matches: 16. The CDR3 spans 18 residues. CDR3 protein: CASSPRILTGGWSTEAFF. CDR3 DNA: TGTGCCAGCAGCCCTCGTATCCTGACAGGGGGCTGGTCTACTGAAGCTTTCTTT.

This clonotype occurred many times. The V and J genes are TRBV19 and TRBJ2-7, with 7 nucleotides matching TRBD1. From germline, CDR1 is LNHDA and CDR2 SQIVND (reference sequence). The CDR3 contains 14 residues. Trimming removed 5 bases from V and 2 bases from J; junction bases left unmatched: 6. CDR3 nucleotide sequence: TGTGCCAGTAGTCCTGTGACAGGGACCTACGAGCAGTACTTC. It specifies CASSPVTGTYEQYF. The variable domain in full, completed from reference TRBV19 and TRBJ2-7, reads DGGITQSPKYLFRKEGQNVTLSCEQNLNHDAMYWYRQDPGQGLRLIYYSQIVNDFQKGDIAEGYSVSREKKESFPLTVTSAQKNPTAFYLCASSPVTGTYEQYFGPGTRLTVT.

Only a few counts were recorded for this clonotype. This chain links TRBV20-1 with TRBJ1-1, with 7 bases fitting TRBD1. This CDR3 is built from 13 residues. V gave up 6 bases and J gave up 1 base; unmatched junction bases: 5. Germline loops: CDR1 DFQATT, CDR2 SNEGSKA (reference sequence). CDR3 DNA sequence: TGCAGTGCCTCCGGGACAGAGAACACTGAAGCTTTCTTT. Translation: CSASGTENTEAFF.

This clonotype has ten or more counts. The gene calls are TRBV27 and TRBJ1-6; D ambiguous. This CDR3 is 15 amino acids long. CDR1 is MNHEY and CDR2 is SMNVEV in the germline V gene (reference sequence). The V end was cut by 5 bases, the J end by 1 base, with 9 bases between. CDR3 residues: CASSTAGSYNSPLHF. As DNA, the CDR3 is TGTGCCAGCAGTACGGCAGGATCCTATAATTCACCCCTCCACTTT.

This clonotype was observed at least ten times. The chain uses TRBV28 and TRBJ1-4, with no clear D. Trimming cost V 3 bases and J 0 bases, with 11 bases left between them. The germline gives CDR1 MDHEN, CDR2 SYDVKM. This CDR3 has 16 residues. The CDR3 protein is CASSFIPEATNEKLFF. CDR3 bases: TGTGCCAGCAGTTTCATCCCCGAAGCAACTAATGAAAAACTGTTTTTT.

The chain recombines TRBV2 with TRBJ2-3; D is uncertain. The CDR3 consists of 16 residues. Germline values: CDR1 SNHLY, CDR2 FYNNEI. With 4 bases removed from V and 0 bases from J, the gap between germline ends came to 14 bases. DNA for the CDR3: TGTGCCAGCAGTGGCCCAGTAAGTTCTAGCACAGATACGCAGTATTTT. Protein product: CASSGPVSSSTDTQYF.

About this clonotype: A read error may account for a junction end that differs from germline. J is TRBJ1-2 and V is TRBV6-2 or TRBV6-3; D remains ambiguous. From germline, CDR1 is MNHEY and CDR2 SVGEGT. This CDR3 has 12 residues. CDR3 sequence reads: CASRGLNYGHTF. The CDR3 nucleotides read TGTGCCAGCAGAGGGCTTAACTATGGCCACACCTTC.

Concerning this clonotype: This may come from a read error, since a much larger clone is one base off. This sequence joins TRBV15 and TRBJ2-2, with 11 positions matching TRBD2. Germline lookup yields CDR1 LNHNV and CDR2 YYDKDF (reference sequence). CDR3 length: 15 amino acids. CDR3 in amino acids: CATSSGTSGTGELVF. Written as DNA, the CDR3 is TGTGCCACCAGTTCCGGGACTAGCGGAACCGGGGAGCTGGTTTTT.